This entry features one TCR beta chain sequence. What it binds is unknown. Its ends do not fully match the called genes, so a read error is possible. Patients aged 18 to 65 had newly diagnosed hyperthyroidism lasting under 2 months. It was at first hyperthyroidism diagnosis, before any ophthalmopathy symptoms, that the blood sample was taken. The data stem from a study of T cells in Graves' hyperthyroidism and ophthalmopathy. General study results and limits: Ophthalmopathy cases were set apart from stable hyperthyroidism by a 13 V-J model. Onset of ophthalmopathy came a median roughly 6.5 months after the model predicted it.

What was amplified from RNA transcripts were TCR beta CDR3 regions. With the HTBI primer set, the TCR CDR3 went through a first round of RT-PCR. TCRdb passed the multiplex PCR reads through MiXCR, listing each CDR3 protein once. Seen here are roughly 130,000 distinct CDR3 sequences, more than 20% observed once, and the top ten hold roughly 71%. The CDR3 spans 15 residues. Germline CDR1 is SGHNT and CDR2 is YYREEE (reference sequence). The origin of this receptor is a woman in her forties or fifties with Graves' hyperthyroidism that later progressed to Graves' ophthalmopathy. This chain uses TRBV5-4 with TRBJ2-4; no clear D gene. The sample taken for sequencing was blood. CDR3 residues: CASSLGEVAKSIQYF. As DNA, the CDR3 is TGTGCCAGCAGCTTGGGTGAGGTAGCCAAAAGCATTCAGTACTTC.